This TCR beta chain was identified in a study of tumor-infiltrating lymphocytes in primary liver carcinoma. A constant-region primer primed TCR beta cDNA synthesis from roughly 520 ng of total RNA. Three nested multiplex PCR rounds of slightly modified ARM-PCR generated TCR beta libraries. TCRdb called the multiplex PCR reads again in MiXCR, with one record for every CDR3 protein. The sample includes 80,000 to 100,000 distinct CDR3 sequences, just under 70% seen only once; the top ten take approximately 30%. Co-extraction yielded RNA and DNA from about 20-30 mg of unsorted bulk tissue. The TCR originated in a man aged 35-49 years with primary liver carcinoma and hepatitis B virus infection. Sequenced sample: tumor-adjacent normal liver tissue.

The DNA of the CDR3 is TGTGCCAGCAGTCCCATCATCGGGACAGGGTTTTTCGGCGGGCAGTACTTC. Translating gives CASSPIIGTGFFGGQYF. The chain uses TRBV28 and TRBJ2-7, with 9 bases that match TRBD1. CDR1 and CDR2 (germline): MDHEN, SYDVKM. J was trimmed by 9 bases and V by 5 bases; bases with no gene match: 20. The CDR3 runs to 17 residues.